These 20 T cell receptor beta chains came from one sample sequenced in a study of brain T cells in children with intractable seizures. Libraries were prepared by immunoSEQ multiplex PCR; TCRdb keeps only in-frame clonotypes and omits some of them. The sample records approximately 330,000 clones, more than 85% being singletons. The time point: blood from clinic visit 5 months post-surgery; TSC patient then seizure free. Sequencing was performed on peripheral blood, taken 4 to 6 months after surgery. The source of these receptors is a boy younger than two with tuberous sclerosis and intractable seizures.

DNA of the CDR3: TGTGCCAGCAGTTTATCAGAGAATGAAAAACTGTTTTTT. Translation: CASSLSENEKLFF. The chain joins TRBV27 to TRBJ1-4; D unclear. V gave up 0 bases and J gave up 5 bases, with 4 bases separating them. Germline V gene lookup returns CDR1 MNHEY and CDR2 SMNVEV (reference sequence). The CDR3 has 13 amino acids.

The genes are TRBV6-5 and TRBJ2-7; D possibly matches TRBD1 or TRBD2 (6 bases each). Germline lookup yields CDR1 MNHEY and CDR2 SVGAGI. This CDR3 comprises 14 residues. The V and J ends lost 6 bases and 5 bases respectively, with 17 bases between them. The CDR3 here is CASRLSGARNEQYF. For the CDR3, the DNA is TGTGCCAGCAGGTTGTCGGGGGCGCGCAACGAGCAGTACTTC.

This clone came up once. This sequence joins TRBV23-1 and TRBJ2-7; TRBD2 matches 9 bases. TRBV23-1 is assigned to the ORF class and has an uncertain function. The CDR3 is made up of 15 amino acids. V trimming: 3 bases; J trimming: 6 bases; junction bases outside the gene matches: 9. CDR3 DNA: TGCGCCAGCAGTCACCCGCGGGGGGGGCAGATCGAGCAGTACTTC. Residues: CASSHPRGGQIEQYF.

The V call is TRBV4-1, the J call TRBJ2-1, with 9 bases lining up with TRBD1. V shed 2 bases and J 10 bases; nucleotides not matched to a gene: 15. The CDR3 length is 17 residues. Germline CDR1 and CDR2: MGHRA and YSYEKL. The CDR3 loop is CASSQLPGQGGHSEQFF. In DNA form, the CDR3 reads TGCGCCAGCAGCCAACTTCCGGGACAGGGTGGGCATAGCGAGCAGTTCTTC.

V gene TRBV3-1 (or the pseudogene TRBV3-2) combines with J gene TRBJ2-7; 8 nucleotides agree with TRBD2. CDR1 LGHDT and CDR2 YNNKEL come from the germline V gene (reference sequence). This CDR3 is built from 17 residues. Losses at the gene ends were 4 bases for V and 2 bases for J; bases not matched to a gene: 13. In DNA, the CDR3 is TGTGCCAGCAGCCCCCCCCCTAGCGGGTCCTACCCCTACGAGCAGTACTTC. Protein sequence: CASSPPPSGSYPYEQYF.

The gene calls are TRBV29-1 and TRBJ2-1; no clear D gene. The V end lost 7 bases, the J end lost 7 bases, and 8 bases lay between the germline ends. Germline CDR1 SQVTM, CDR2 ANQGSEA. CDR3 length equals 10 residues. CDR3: CSGVWNEQFF. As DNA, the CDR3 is TGCAGCGGGGTATGGAATGAGCAGTTCTTC.

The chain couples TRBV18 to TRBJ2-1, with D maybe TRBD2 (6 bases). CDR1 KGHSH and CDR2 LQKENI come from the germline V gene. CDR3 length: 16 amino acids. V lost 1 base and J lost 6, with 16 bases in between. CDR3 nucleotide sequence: TGTGCCAGCTCACCACGTGCGGGGACTGGCGGCAATGAGCAGTTCTTC. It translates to CASSPRAGTGGNEQFF.

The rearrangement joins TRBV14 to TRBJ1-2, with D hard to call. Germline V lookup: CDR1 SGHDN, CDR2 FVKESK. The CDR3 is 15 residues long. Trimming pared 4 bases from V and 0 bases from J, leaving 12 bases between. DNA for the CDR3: TGTGCCAGCAGCCGTGCTCCGGGCGCTAACTATGGCTACACCTTC. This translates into CASSRAPGANYGYTF.

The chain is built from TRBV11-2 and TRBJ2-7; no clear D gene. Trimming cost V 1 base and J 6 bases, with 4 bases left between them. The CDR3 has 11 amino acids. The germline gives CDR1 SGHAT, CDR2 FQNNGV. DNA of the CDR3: TGTGCCAGCAGCTTAGCGGGCGAGCAGTACTTC. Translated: CASSLAGEQYF. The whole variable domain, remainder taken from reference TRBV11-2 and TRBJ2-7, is EAGVAQSPRYKIIEKRQSVAFWCNPISGHATLYWYQQILGQGPKLLIQFQNNGVVDDSQLPKDRFSAERLKGVDSTLKIQPAKLEDSAVYLCASSLAGEQYFGPGTRLTVT.

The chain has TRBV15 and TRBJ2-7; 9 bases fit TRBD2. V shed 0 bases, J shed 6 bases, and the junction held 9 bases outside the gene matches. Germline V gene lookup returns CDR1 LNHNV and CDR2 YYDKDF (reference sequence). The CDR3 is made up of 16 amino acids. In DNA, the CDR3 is TGTGCCACCAGCAGAGAGGCTAGCGGGAAACTCGGCGAGCAGTACTTC. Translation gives CATSREASGKLGEQYF.

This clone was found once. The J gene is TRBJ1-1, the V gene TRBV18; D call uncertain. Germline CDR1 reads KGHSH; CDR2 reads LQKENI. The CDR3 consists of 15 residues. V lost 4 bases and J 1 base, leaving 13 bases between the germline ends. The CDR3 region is CASSLSSSGNTEAFF. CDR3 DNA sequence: TGTGCCAGCTCACTCAGCTCTTCAGGGAACACTGAAGCTTTCTTT. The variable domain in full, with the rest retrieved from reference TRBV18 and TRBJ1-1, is NAGVMQNPRHLVRRRGQEARLRCSPMKGHSHVYWYRQLPEEGLKFMVYLQKENIIDESGMPKERFSAEFPKEGPSILRIQQVVRGDSAAYFCASSLSSSGNTEAFFGQGTRLTVV.

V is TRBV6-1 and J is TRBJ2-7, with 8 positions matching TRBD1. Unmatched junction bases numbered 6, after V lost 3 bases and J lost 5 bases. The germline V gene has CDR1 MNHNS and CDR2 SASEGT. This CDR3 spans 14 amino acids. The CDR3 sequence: CASSDYRGVDEQYF. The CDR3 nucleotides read TGTGCCAGCAGTGATTACAGGGGGGTGGACGAGCAGTACTTC.

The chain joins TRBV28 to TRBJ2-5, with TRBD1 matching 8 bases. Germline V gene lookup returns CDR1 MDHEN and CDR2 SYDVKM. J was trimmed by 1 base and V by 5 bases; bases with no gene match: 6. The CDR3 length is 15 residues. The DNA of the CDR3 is TGTGCCAGCAGTCGATTGGGACAGGCCCAAGAGACCCAGTACTTC. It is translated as CASSRLGQAQETQYF.

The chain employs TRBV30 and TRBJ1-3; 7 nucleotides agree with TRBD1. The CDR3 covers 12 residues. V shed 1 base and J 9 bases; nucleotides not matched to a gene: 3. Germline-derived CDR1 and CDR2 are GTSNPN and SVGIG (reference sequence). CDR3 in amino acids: CAWSDGQATIYF. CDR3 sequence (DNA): TGTGCCTGGAGTGACGGACAGGCCACCATATATTTT.

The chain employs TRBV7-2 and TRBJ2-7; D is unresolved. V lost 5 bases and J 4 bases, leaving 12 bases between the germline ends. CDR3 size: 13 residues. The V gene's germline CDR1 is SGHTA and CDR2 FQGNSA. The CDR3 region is CASSDLWVYEQYF. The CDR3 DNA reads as TGTGCCAGCAGCGACCTCTGGGTGTACGAGCAGTACTTC.

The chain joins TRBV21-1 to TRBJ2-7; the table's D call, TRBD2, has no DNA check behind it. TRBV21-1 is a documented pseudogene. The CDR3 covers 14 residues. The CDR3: CASIRVVADYEQYF. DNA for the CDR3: TGTGCCAGCATCCGGGTAGTAGCGGACTACGAGCAGTACTTC.

The CDR3 nucleotides are TGCGCCAGCAGCCCTGTCTCGGACATTTCCTACGAGCAGTACTTC. The encoded protein is CASSPVSDISYEQYF. V gene TRBV5-1 combines with J gene TRBJ2-7, with a tentative D call TRBD1 (5 bases). CDR3 size: 15 residues. The V gene's germline CDR1 is SGHRS and CDR2 YFSETQ. The V end was cut by 4 bases, the J end by 1 base, with 15 bases between.

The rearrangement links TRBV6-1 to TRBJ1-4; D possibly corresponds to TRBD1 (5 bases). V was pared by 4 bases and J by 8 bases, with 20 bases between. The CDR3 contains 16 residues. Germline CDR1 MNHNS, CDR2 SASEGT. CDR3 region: CASSGDGQAPNEKLFF. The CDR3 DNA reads TGTGCCAGCAGTGGGGACGGGCAGGCCCCGAACGAAAAACTGTTTTTT.

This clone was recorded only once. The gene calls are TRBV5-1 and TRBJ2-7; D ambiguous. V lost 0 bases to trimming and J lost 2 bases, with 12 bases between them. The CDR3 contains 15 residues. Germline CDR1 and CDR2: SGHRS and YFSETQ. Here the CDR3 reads CASSLEGLGPYEQYF. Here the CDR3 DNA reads TGCGCCAGCAGCTTGGAAGGATTAGGGCCCTACGAGCAGTACTTC.

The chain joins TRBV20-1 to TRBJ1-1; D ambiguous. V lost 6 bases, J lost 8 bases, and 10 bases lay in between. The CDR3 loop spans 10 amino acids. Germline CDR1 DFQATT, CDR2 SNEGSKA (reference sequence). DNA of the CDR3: TGCAGTGCCACAATACACGAAGCTTTCTTT. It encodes CSATIHEAFF.